This T cell receptor (delta chain) was captured in a study of gamma-delta T cells after stem cell transplantation. This clone occurred a few times. TCRdb reran clone calling via CATT on the RT-PCR reads. Among about 1,600 delta-chain clones, about 45% were seen once, and the ten largest hold under 60%. The origin of this receptor is a human donor. It is not recorded whose cells these are; they may come from a transplant donor. The sample taken for sequencing was gamma-delta T cells.

CDR3 in DNA: TGTGCCTGTGACCTAGTACTGGGGGATACGCCTTTGTACACCGATAAACTCATCTTT. Its protein product is CACDLVLGDTPLYTDKLIF. V is TRDV2 and J is TRDJ1, with 13 bases aligning to TRDD3. This CDR3 has 19 amino acids. CDR1 GEAIGNYY and CDR2 EKD come from the germline V gene. V shed 3 bases and J 0 bases; nucleotides not matched to a gene: 12.